This TCR beta chain is drawn from a study of control samples from healthy donors and cancer patients. Germline V gene data show CDR1 as SGHAT and CDR2 as FQNNGV. V lost 5 bases to trimming and J lost 3 bases, with 14 bases between them. The CDR3 spans 15 residues. Using immunoSEQ multiplex PCR, the repertoire was profiled, and TCRdb retains in-frame clones only, with some absent. The sample carries some 410,000 clones, 90% recorded once. The receptor was derived from a middle-aged man with head and neck cancer. Sequencing was done on a sample of PBMCs. This chain joins TRBV11-2 and TRBJ2-1; possibly TRBD1 or TRBD2 for D (5 bases each). The CDR3 coding sequence is TGTGCCAGCAGCCAAGAGGGGCGTCGCTACAATGAGCAGTTCTTC. It encodes CASSQEGRRYNEQFF.